These 14 T cell receptor beta chains came from one sample sequenced in a study of T cells after yellow fever vaccination. TCRdb re-derived calls from the 5' RACE reads in MiXCR, one entry per CDR3 protein. Among about 310,000 distinct CDR3 sequences listed, around 3.6% were seen once. Sequenced here: PBMCs, sampled on the day of the yellow fever booster vaccination. The receptors come from a man younger than 30 who received the YFV17D yellow fever vaccine.

This clonotype came up many times. This chain uses TRBV20-1 with TRBJ2-7; D ambiguous. The CDR3 runs 10 residues. Germline V gene data show CDR1 as DFQATT and CDR2 as SNEGSKA (reference sequence). Deletions cut 0 bases from V and 6 bases from J, with 3 bases between. In nucleotides, the CDR3 is TGCAGTGCTAGAGAGCGCGAGCAGTACTTC. It encodes CSAREREQYF.

The sample holds a few counts of this clonotype. The chain joins TRBV20-1 to TRBJ2-1; no clear D. The V end was cut by 5 bases, the J end by 0 bases, with 14 bases between. This CDR3 region has 15 residues. Germline assignment: CDR1 DFQATT and CDR2 SNEGSKA (reference sequence). CDR3 protein: CSAQAGYSSYNEQFF. CDR3 DNA sequence: TGCAGTGCTCAAGCTGGCTATAGCTCCTACAATGAGCAGTTCTTC.

This clonotype was detected many times. The chain carries TRBV5-6 and TRBJ1-6; D is ambiguous. CDR1 is SGHDT, CDR2 YYEEEE, per germline. The V and J ends lost 3 bases and 9 bases respectively, with 13 bases between them. The CDR3 consists of 14 residues. The CDR3 is CASSWAHVGSPLHF. CDR3 coding DNA: TGTGCCAGCAGCTGGGCCCACGTGGGTTCACCCCTCCACTTT. The full variable domain, with the rest looked up from reference TRBV5-6 and TRBJ1-6, is DAGVTQSPTHLIKTRGQQVTLRCSPKSGHDTVSWYQQALGQGPQFIFQYYEEEERQRGNFPDRFSGHQFPNYSSELNVNALLLGDSALYLCASSWAHVGSPLHFGNGTRLTVT.

This clonotype was counted only a few times. V usage is TRBV29-1 and J usage is TRBJ1-5, with D perhaps matching TRBD1 (5 bases). The V gene's germline CDR1 is SQVTM and CDR2 ANQGSEA. Deletions cut 4 bases from V and 2 bases from J, with 6 bases between. The CDR3 contains 12 residues. CDR3 amino acids: CSVAGGNQPQHF. CDR3 nucleotide sequence: TGCAGCGTTGCGGGGGGCAATCAGCCCCAGCATTTT.

J is TRBJ1-6 and V is TRBV4-3; the D gene is possibly TRBD1 (6 bases). CDR1 LGHNA and CDR2 YSLEER come from the germline V gene. The CDR3 has 17 residues. V was pared by 4 bases and J by 10 bases, with 23 bases between. The CDR3 bases are TGCGCCAGCAGCCGGAAGGCCTTAGGGGGGTCTAGGTCACCCCTCCACTTT. This sequence encodes CASSRKALGGSRSPLHF.

This clonotype was picked up many times. This chain connects TRBV5-1 to TRBJ2-3; D is uncertain. V lost 4 bases, J lost 1 base, and 13 bases lay in between. The CDR3 runs 15 residues. CDR1 SGHRS and CDR2 YFSETQ come from the germline V gene. The CDR3 here is CASSVDPAGTDTQYF. The CDR3 DNA reads TGCGCCAGCAGCGTAGACCCAGCCGGCACAGATACGCAGTATTTT.

There are many counts of this clonotype. This chain links TRBV4-1 with TRBJ2-7; a possible D gene is TRBD2 (5 bases). Deletions cut 5 bases from V and 7 bases from J, with 12 bases between. Germline lookup yields CDR1 MGHRA and CDR2 YSYEKL. The CDR3 is 12 residues long. CDR3 in DNA: TGCGCCAGCAGCACTCGGACGGGGGAGCAGTACTTC. Protein: CASSTRTGEQYF.

This clonotype has ten or more counts. The rearrangement uses TRBV25-1 and TRBJ1-1, with unresolved D. The CDR3 sequence is 11 residues long. Deletions cut 4 bases from V and 10 bases from J, with 10 bases between. The germline V gene encodes CDR1 MGHDK and CDR2 SYGVNS. CDR3 sequence reads: CASSAQLGAFF. Here the CDR3 DNA reads TGTGCCAGCAGTGCCCAGCTTGGAGCTTTCTTT.

This clonotype was counted between two and nine times. The chain has TRBV20-1 and TRBJ1-1; TRBD1 aligns across 12 bases. Germline V gene lookup returns CDR1 DFQATT and CDR2 SNEGSKA (reference sequence). V was clipped by 2 bases and J by 3 bases; unmatched bases: 7. The CDR3 is 16 residues long. CDR3 DNA: TGCAGTGCTAGACTCGGGACAGGGGGCCTCGACACTGAAGCTTTCTTT. This encodes CSARLGTGGLDTEAFF.

At least ten counts were recorded for this clonotype. V and J are TRBV7-9 and TRBJ1-1; D is unresolved. Germline V CDR1 and CDR2: SEHNR, FQNEAQ (reference sequence). The CDR3 consists of 12 residues. V was trimmed by 6 bases and J by 8 bases, leaving 13 bases between them. The CDR3 nucleotides are TGTGCCAGCAGTCGTGTGGTGGCCGAAGCTTTCTTT. This encodes CASSRVVAEAFF.

The chain carries TRBV7-3 and TRBJ2-1; TRBD2 matches 7 bases. Germline loops: CDR1 SGHTA, CDR2 FQGTGA. The CDR3 is 14 amino acids. The J segment lost 6 bases and the V segment lost 1 base, leaving 3 bases of the junction unmatched. The CDR3 DNA is TGTGCCAGCAGCTTAATGTTAGCGGGCAATGAGCAGTTCTTC. Translating gives CASSLMLAGNEQFF.

This sequence joins TRBV4-3 and TRBJ2-7; TRBD2 agrees at 7 bases. After removal of 0 bases from V and 2 bases from J, the junction contained 7 bases not matched to a gene. This CDR3 contains 16 residues. From germline, CDR1 is LGHNA and CDR2 YSLEER. The CDR3 DNA is TGCGCCAGCAGCCAAGAACGGGGGGACCCTGCCTACGAGCAGTACTTC. Translating gives CASSQERGDPAYEQYF.

This clonotype was recorded many times. The chain joins TRBV30 to TRBJ1-1; tentative D call: TRBD1 (6 bases). Germline CDR1 reads GTSNPN; CDR2 reads SVGIG (reference sequence). The CDR3 has 13 residues. With 5 bases removed from V and 2 bases from J, the gap between germline ends came to 12 bases. The CDR3 here is CAWRPTGNTEAFF. DNA for the CDR3: TGTGCCTGGCGGCCGACAGGAAACACTGAAGCTTTCTTT.

Ten or more counts support this clonotype. V is TRBV28 and J is TRBJ1-1; D possibly corresponds to TRBD1 (6 bases). Trimming cost V 5 bases and J 5 bases, with 9 bases left between them. Per the germline V gene, CDR1 is MDHEN and CDR2 is SYDVKM. There are 12 residues in the CDR3. CDR3 DNA: TGTGCCAGCAGTACAGGGTGGACTGAAGCTTTCTTT. This codes for CASSTGWTEAFF.